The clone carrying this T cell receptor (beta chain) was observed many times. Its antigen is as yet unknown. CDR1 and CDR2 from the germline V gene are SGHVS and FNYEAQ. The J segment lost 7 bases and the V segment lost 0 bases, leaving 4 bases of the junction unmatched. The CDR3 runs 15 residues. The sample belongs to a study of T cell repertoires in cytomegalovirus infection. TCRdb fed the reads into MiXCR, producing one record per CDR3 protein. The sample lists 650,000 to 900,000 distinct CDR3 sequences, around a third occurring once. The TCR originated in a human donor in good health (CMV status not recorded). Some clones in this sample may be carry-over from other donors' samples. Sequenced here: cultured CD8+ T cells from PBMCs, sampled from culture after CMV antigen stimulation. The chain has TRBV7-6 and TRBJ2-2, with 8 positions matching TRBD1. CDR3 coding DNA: TGTGCCAGCAGCTTAGCGTGGACAGGGATCGGGGAGCTGTTTTTT. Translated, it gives CASSLAWTGIGELFF.